This T cell receptor (beta chain) was found in a study of T cells in Graves' hyperthyroidism and ophthalmopathy (dated by TCRdb to about 2019). Some background on the complete study: To identify TCR V-J signatures that set the groups apart, the researchers used a discovery cohort of more than 95 patients, made up of around 42 with Graves' ophthalmopathy and 57 with stable Graves' hyperthyroidism. Thyroid tissue and blood T-cell repertoires from roughly 6 Graves' hyperthyroidism patients were also compared in the study. Prospective prediction of ophthalmopathy was tested in an independent validation cohort consisting of 18 to 20 hyperthyroidism patients and some 16 patients who later progressed to ophthalmopathy. The 100 discovery patients were randomly split 7:3 into training and test sets. After sampling, hyperthyroidism patients received methimazole starting at 30 mg daily, and ophthalmopathy patients received high-dose intravenous methylprednisolone. The paper describes TCR Vbeta CDR3 sequencing of 135 peripheral blood samples, made up of 43 ophthalmopathy patients, 70 to 75 hyperthyroidism patients and 17 progressor patients.

A patient counted as having stable Graves' hyperthyroidism if no progression to ophthalmopathy occurred over 18 months of follow-up. Hyperthyroidism patients were newly diagnosed, had a disease duration of under 2 months, and were aged 18 to 65 years. Any patient with an uncontrolled infection, another autoimmune disease, pregnancy or lactation was excluded. Diagnoses were based on clinical symptoms, serum thyroxine and TRAb, thyroid ultrasound and orbital computed tomography. Total RNA was extracted with Trizol reagent, and quality was checked on an Agilent 2100 Bioanalyzer. Measured from the cysteine to the phenylalanine, the CDR3 is 15 residues long. Of all the DNA, just the CDR3 is kept, 45 bases in frame from base 1. Trimming at the junction amounts to 6 bases on V and 0 bases on J, and the germline ends lie 8 bases apart. In the germline V gene, CDR1 corresponds to KGHDR and CDR2 to SFDVKD.

The paper as a whole reports these results and caveats: In cross-validation, a model built on a 13 V-J signature told ophthalmopathy apart from stable hyperthyroidism with just under 90% sensitivity and roughly 81% specificity, and in testing the same model reached 80%/75%. In validation, the model predicted progression to ophthalmopathy with 55% to 71% sensitivity and 72% to 85% specificity, a median of about 6 months before onset. No statistical method was used to fix the sample size in advance, and group allocation was not hidden from the investigators. Blood samples also contained most of the expanded thyroid clonotypes (frequency above 0.001), which suggests that blood repertoires may reflect thyroid immune responses.

For this clonotype: It has no known antigen specificity. Base quality data are lacking; no much larger clone is found one base away.

The TCR beta CDR3 regions were amplified from the RNA transcripts. The first round of RT-PCR for the TCR CDR3 was performed with the HTBI primer set and the Qiagen OneStep RT-PCR kit. A second multiplex PCR round built the libraries, followed by size selection and purification. Libraries were sequenced paired-end with 100 bp reads on an Illumina HiSeq2000. As for the original processing: Raw data were processed with SOAPnuke, discarding reads with adapters, uncalled bases, mean Phred below 15, or no exact constant-primer or identifier match. COPE v1.2.5 was used to merge the high-quality paired reads, and each unique nucleotide sequence was defined as a clonotype. MiTCR v1.1 was used to align clonotypes to the IMGT TRBV, TRBD and TRBJ reference segments. The analysis included only V-J combinations with a frequency above 0.0001, which together covered 99.2% of the repertoires. A TCS score was defined as the ratio of F50 (clonal expansion) to E x V (chaos), with BLOSUM62-based TCRdist applied between CDR3 peptides within each V-J. Welch's t-statistics and random forest reduced 450 to 600 V-J features to 13, which were used in a naive Bayes classifier (R e1071). TCRdb's own reprocessing of the public reads used fastp at Q25 and MiXCR and kept productive beta chains. Rows matching on CDR3 protein sequence are summarized as one entry with the most common DNA and genes. TCRdb, rather than the study authors, made the V and J calls. The sample table lists a few hundred thousand distinct CDR3 sequences, around 45% of them with a count of one. Jointly, the top ten make up approximately 8.2% of the sample.

Sequencing used peripheral blood or thyroid tissue (not recorded which). Here the chain combines TRBV24-1 and TRBJ2-6; no D gene call is confident. The clonotype was recovered from a woman under 30 with Graves' hyperthyroidism. Donor details come from another sample of the same person, matched by shared clones. The CDR3: CATSYETSGANVLTF. The nucleotide sequence is given as TGTGCCACCAGTTACGAAACCTCTGGGGCCAACGTCCTGACTTTC.